This T cell receptor beta chain originates from a study of blood T cells in healthy people across ages. The sample holds a few counts of this clonotype. Its antigen is currently unknown. A second PCR of roughly 7 to 11 cycles used a sample-barcoded 5' primer and a J-beta primer mix. TCRdb called the 5' RACE reads again in MiXCR, with one record for every CDR3 protein. The sample holds some 1.7 million distinct CDR3 sequences, roughly 28% seen once. General observations from the study: There were more naive CD4+ cells and higher diversity in long-lived donors than in aged donors.

The V gene end was trimmed by 2 bases and the J gene end by 5 bases; junction bases not matched to a gene: 13. This CDR3 is 18 amino acids long. Sequencing used blood. The clonotype was recovered from a woman between 25 and 40 years old in good health. This chain connects TRBV12-3 or TRBV12-4 to TRBJ2-3, with 10 bases lining up with TRBD2. The CDR3 sequence is CASSLILSLAGVGDTQYF. The CDR3 DNA is TGTGCCAGCAGTTTAATCTTGAGTCTAGCGGGAGTTGGAGATACGCAGTATTTT.